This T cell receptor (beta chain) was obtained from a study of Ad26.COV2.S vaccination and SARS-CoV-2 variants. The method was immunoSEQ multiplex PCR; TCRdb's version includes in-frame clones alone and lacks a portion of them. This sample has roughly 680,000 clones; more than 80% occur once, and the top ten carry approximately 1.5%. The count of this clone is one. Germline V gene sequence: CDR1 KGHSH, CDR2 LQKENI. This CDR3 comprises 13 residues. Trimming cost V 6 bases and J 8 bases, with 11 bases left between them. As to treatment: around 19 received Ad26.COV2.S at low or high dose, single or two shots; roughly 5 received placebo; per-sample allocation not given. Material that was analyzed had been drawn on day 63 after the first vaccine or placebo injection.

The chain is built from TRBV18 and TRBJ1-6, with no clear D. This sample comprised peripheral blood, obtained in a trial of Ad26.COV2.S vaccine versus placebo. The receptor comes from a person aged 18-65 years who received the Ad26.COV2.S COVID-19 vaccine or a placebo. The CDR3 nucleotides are TGTGCCAGCTCCCCTTCCCGGGATTCACCCCTCCACTTT. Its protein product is CASSPSRDSPLHF.